This is a list of T cell receptor beta chains from one sample in a study of blood T cell repertoires in COVID-19. Sequencing was performed with immunoSEQ multiplex PCR; in TCRdb, only in-frame clones are kept and a portion is missing. This table holds 150,000 or so clones, 70% to 90% found once. The material sequenced was PBMCs or T cells enriched from blood (not recorded which). The receptors here all came from a woman aged 25 to 39 with acute COVID-19. CDR3s include the opening cysteine and the closing phenylalanine or tryptophan. D genes are given only for firm matches. Some rows have no size entry. The others give once, few or many, or a class for an expanded clone.

. TRBJ1-2 TRBV24-1 . CASQGGTEHNYGYTF TGTGCCTCGCAAGGCGGGACGGAGCACAACTATGGCTACACCTTC
. TRBJ1-1 TRBV7-2 . CASSLERELEAFF TGTGCCAGCAGCTTAGAGAGGGAATTAGAAGCTTTCTTT
TRBD2 TRBJ2-1 TRBV7-2 . CASSASGRSYNEQFF TGTGCCAGCAGCGCCAGCGGGAGGTCCTACAATGAGCAGTTCTTC
. TRBJ2-3 TRBV5-1 . CASSRGSSTDTQYF TGCGCCAGCAGCCGGGGTAGCAGCACAGATACGCAGTATTTT
. TRBJ2-2 TRBV13 . CASSLSSGELFF TGTGCCAGCAGCTTATCCTCCGGGGAGCTGTTTTTT
. TRBJ2-1 TRBV28 once CASSFLRSNNEQFF TGTGCCAGCAGTTTTTTGCGGTCAAACAATGAGCAGTTCTTC
. TRBJ2-5 TRBV30 . CAWSAGEETQYF TGTGCCTGGAGTGCAGGGGAAGAGACCCAGTACTTC
. TRBJ2-5 TRBV10-3 . CATAPRVQETQYF TGTGCCACCGCTCCCAGGGTCCAAGAGACCCAGTACTTC
. TRBJ1-2 TRBV7-9 . CASSLVGSGGLVYGYTF TGTGCCAGCAGCTTAGTGGGGTCGGGAGGACTTGTTTATGGCTACACCTTC
. TRBJ1-5 TRBV4-1 . CASSQTGRQPQHF TGCGCCAGCAGCCAGACAGGTCGACAGCCCCAGCATTTT
TRBD1 TRBJ2-5 TRBV14 . CASSPGQTYQETQYF TGTGCCAGCAGCCCGGGACAGACGTACCAAGAGACCCAGTACTTC
TRBD2 TRBJ2-3 TRBV20-1 . CSASPPGGSRVDTQYF TGCAGTGCTAGTCCTCCGGGAGGATCACGGGTAGATACGCAGTATTTT
. TRBJ1-5 TRBV28 once CASSLVSSNQPQHF TGTGCCAGCAGTTTAGTTAGTAGCAATCAGCCCCAGCATTTT